This entry features one T cell receptor beta chain sequence. Its target antigen remains unknown. The sample holds no much larger clone one base away, and base qualities are not on file. Collaborating institutions collected whole blood in K2EDTA tubes following their own protocols. For TCRbeta analysis, collaborator samples were shipped as frozen whole blood, as isolated PBMCs, or as DNA extracted from either sample type. This entry comes from a study of blood T cell repertoires in COVID-19 (TCRdb year 2020). As for the study more broadly: The collaborator samples originated in the United States, Italy and Spain and spanned the acute and convalescent phases of COVID-19. The prospective study material was composed of cDNA or gDNA derived from T cells, B-cell-depleted T cells, or PBMCs. Deeply sampled blood TCRbeta repertoires from subjects exposed to, actively infected with, or recovered from COVID-19 were included in the dataset. The repertoires were made available in a free public database intended to serve as a resource for research on the immune response to SARS-CoV-2. The samples were drawn from two sources: the first 160 participants of the ongoing ImmuneRACE study, and 950 to 1,500 subjects contributed by 6 global collaborators. The sample metadata nearly always contained a de-identified subject ID, COVID-19 status, age in years and sex. Where available, HLA class I and class II types were taken from metadata supplied by the sample provider and were not determined by assay-based typing.

Broad study findings and their caveats: Clinical and demographic metadata were provided uncurated, with the amount varying by source and participant.

CDR1 is given as KGHDR and CDR2 as SFDVKD, both from the germline V gene. Trimmed from V: 4 bases; trimmed from J: 8 bases; junction bases lacking a gene match: 8. Taken from cysteine to phenylalanine, the CDR3 has 14 residues. Just the 42-base CDR3 DNA is kept, in frame starting at base 1. The immunoSEQ Assay, a bias-controlled multiplex PCR, was used to amplify TCRbeta CDR3 regions from genomic DNA. In the authors' own workflow: Nucleated cell counts per sample were estimated from amplification of reference gene primers within the assay. To quantify the absolute abundance of each unique TCRbeta CDR3 rearrangement, sequence reads were collapsed and filtered. For each sample, productive Simpson clonality was calculated as the square root of Simpson's diversity index over productive rearrangements. This is the immuneACCESS table as TCRdb keeps it, with only in-frame sequences that have V and J called. A part of the clones is gone; compared with another copy, unresolved V genes explain less than half, and the rest is unexplained. V, J and clone size derive from that table, while D and trimming were established from the DNA sequence. This sample lists some 150,000 clones; 84% were detected once. The ten most abundant clones make up approximately 5% of the sample.

The clonotype comes from a human donor in a cohort sampled during active COVID-19. Source material: peripheral blood. The V and J genes are TRBV24-1 and TRBJ1-2; TRBD1 matches 8 bases in the middle. The CDR3 protein is CATSDLGQGGGYTF. The DNA sequence reads TGTGCCACCAGTGACCTCGGACAGGGAGGCGGCTACACCTTC.